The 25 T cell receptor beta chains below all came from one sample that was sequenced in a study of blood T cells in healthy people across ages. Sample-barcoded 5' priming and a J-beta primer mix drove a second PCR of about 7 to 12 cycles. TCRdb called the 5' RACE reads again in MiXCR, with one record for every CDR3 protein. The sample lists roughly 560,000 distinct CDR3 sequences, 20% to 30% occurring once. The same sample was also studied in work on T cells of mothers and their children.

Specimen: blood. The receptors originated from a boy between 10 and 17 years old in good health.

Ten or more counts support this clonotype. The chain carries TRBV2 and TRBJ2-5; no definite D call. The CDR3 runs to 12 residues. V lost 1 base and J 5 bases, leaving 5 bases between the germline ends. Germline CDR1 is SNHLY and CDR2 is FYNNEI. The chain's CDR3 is CASSEGLETQYF. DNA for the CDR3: TGTGCCAGCAGTGAAGGATTGGAGACCCAGTACTTC.

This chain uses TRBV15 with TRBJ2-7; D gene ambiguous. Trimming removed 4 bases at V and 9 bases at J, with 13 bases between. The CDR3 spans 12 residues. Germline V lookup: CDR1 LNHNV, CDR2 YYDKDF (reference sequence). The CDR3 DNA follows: TGTGCCACCAGCATAGATCGCATGGGGCAGTACTTC. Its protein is CATSIDRMGQYF. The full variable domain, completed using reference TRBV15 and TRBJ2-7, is DAMVIQNPRYQVTQFGKPVTLSCSQTLNHNVMYWYQQKSSQAPKLLFHYYDKDFNNEADTPDNFQSRRPNTSFCFLDIRSPGLGDTAMYLCATSIDRMGQYFGPGTRLTVT.

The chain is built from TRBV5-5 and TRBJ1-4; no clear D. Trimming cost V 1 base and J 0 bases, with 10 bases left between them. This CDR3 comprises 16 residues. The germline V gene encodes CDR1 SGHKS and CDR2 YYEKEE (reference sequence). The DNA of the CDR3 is TGTGCCAGCAGCTTGACTTCAGCCGCAACTAATGAAAAACTGTTTTTT. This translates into CASSLTSAATNEKLFF.

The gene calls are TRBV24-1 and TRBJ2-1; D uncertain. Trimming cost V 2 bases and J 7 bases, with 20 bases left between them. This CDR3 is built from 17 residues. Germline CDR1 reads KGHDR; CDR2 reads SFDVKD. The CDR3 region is CATSDSSWTLNWNEQFF. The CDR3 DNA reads TGTGCCACCAGTGATTCCAGCTGGACCCTCAACTGGAATGAGCAGTTCTTC.

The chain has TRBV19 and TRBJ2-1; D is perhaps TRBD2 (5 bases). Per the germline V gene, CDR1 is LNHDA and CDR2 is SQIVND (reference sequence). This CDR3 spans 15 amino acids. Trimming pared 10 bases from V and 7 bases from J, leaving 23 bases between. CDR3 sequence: CATEPLGGSVNEQFF. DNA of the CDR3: TGTGCCACAGAACCACTAGGAGGATCTGTGAATGAGCAGTTCTTC. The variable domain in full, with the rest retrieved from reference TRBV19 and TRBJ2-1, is DGGITQSPKYLFRKEGQNVTLSCEQNLNHDAMYWYRQDPGQGLRLIYYSQIVNDFQKGDIAEGYSVSREKKESFPLTVTSAQKNPTAFYLCATEPLGGSVNEQFFGPGTRLTVL.

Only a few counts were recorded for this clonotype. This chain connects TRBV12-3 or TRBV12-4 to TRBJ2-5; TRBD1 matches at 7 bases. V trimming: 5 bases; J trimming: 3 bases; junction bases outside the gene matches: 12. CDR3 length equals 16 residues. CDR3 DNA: TGTGCCAGCAGTGCTCCGGGACAGACTCTCGAAGAGACCCAGTACTTC. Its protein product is CASSAPGQTLEETQYF.

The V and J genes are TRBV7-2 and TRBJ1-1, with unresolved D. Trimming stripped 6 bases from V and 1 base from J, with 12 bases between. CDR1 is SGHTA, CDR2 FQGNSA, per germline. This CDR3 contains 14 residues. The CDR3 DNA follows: TGTGCCAGCAGATCACCGTGGAAGAACACTGAAGCTTTCTTT. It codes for CASRSPWKNTEAFF.

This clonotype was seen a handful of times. The DNA for the CDR3 is TGTGCCAGCAGCGTAAGCAGAAACACCGGGGAGCTGTTTTTT. It codes for CASSVSRNTGELFF. This chain links TRBV9 with TRBJ2-2; D is uncertain. The CDR3 consists of 14 residues. V shed 1 base and J shed 2 bases, with 6 bases lying between them. Looked up from germline, CDR1 is SGDLS and CDR2 is YYNGEE. The variable domain in full, with the rest retrieved from reference TRBV9 and TRBJ2-2, is DSGVTQTPKHLITATGQRVTLRCSPRSGDLSVYWYQQSLDQGLQFLIQYYNGEERAKGNILERFSAQQFPDLHSELNLSSLELGDSALYFCASSVSRNTGELFFGEGSRLTVL.

The CDR3 is CAWGRQGNEQFF. DNA for the CDR3: TGTGCCTGGGGGCGACAGGGGAATGAGCAGTTCTTC. The rearrangement uses TRBV30 and TRBJ2-1; the match to TRBD1 covers 8 bases. The CDR3 consists of 12 residues. The germline CDR1 and CDR2 sequences are GTSNPN and SVGIG (reference sequence). With 5 bases clipped from V and 7 bases from J, the junction kept 4 bases outside the gene matches. The complete variable domain, with remaining parts taken from reference TRBV30 and TRBJ2-1, reads SQTIHQWPATLVQPVGSPLSLECTVEGTSNPNLYWYRQAAGRGLQLLFYSVGIGQISSEVPQNLSASRPQDRQFILSSKKLLLSDSGFYLCAWGRQGNEQFFGPGTRLTVL.

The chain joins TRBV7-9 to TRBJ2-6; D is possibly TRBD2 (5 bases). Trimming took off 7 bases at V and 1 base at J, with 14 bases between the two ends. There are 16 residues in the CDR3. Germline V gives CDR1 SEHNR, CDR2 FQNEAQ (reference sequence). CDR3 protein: CASTPNSESGANVLTF. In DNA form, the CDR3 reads TGTGCCAGCACCCCAAATAGCGAATCTGGGGCCAACGTCCTGACTTTC.

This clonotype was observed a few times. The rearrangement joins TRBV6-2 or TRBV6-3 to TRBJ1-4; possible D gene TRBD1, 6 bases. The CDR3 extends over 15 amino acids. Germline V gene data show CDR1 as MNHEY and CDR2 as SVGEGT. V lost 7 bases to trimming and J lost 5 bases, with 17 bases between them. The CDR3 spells CASTYAWTANEKLFF. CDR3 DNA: TGTGCCAGCACCTACGCGTGGACAGCGAATGAAAAACTGTTTTTT.

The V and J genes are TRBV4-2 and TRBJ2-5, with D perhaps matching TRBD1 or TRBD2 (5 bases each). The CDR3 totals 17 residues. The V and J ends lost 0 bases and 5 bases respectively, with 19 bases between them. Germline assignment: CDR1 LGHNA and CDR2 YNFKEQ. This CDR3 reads CASSQEAVGWGKETQYF. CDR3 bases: TGTGCCAGCAGCCAAGAGGCTGTAGGCTGGGGGAAGGAGACCCAGTACTTC.

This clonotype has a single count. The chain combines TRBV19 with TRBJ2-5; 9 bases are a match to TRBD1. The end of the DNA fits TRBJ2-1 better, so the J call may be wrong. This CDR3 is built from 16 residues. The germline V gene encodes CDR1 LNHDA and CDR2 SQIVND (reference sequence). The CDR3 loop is CASRTSPGTGINEQFF. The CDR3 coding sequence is TGTGCCAGTAGAACATCCCCGGGGACAGGGATCAATGAGCAGTTCTTC.

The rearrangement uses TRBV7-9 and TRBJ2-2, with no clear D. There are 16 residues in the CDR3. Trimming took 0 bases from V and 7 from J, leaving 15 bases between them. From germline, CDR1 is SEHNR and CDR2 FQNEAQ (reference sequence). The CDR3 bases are TGTGCCAGCAGCTTAGCCCAGGTCCAAGGCGGCGGGGAGCTGTTTTTT. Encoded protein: CASSLAQVQGGGELFF.

The CDR3 DNA sequence: TGTGCCAGCAGTTACGGGAGGACTGAAGCTTTCTTT. Amino acids: CASSYGRTEAFF. J is TRBJ1-1 and V is TRBV6-2 or TRBV6-3; D remains ambiguous. There are 12 residues in the CDR3. Germline V gives CDR1 MNHEY, CDR2 SVGEGT. V dropped 2 bases and J dropped 5 bases, with 6 bases sitting between them.

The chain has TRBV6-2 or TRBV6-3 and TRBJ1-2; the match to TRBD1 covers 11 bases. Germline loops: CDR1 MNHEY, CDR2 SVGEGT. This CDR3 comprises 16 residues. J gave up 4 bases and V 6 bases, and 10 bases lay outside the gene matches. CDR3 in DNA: TGTGCCAGCAGCTGGACAGGGGGCAACTTTGTCTATGGCTACACCTTC. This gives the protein CASSWTGGNFVYGYTF.

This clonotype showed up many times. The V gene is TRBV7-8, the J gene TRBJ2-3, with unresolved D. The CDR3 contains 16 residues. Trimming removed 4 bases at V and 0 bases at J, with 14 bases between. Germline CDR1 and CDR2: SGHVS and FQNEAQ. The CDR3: CASSSIRSPSTDTQYF. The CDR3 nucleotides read TGTGCCAGCAGCTCCATCCGGAGTCCTAGCACAGATACGCAGTATTTT.

DNA for the CDR3: TGCGCCAGCAGCTCGGTCCCGGGACAGGACGAACACGAGCAGTACTTC. Its translation is CASSSVPGQDEHEQYF. The gene calls are TRBV5-1 and TRBJ2-7, with TRBD1 matching 8 bases. After removal of 3 bases from V and 5 bases from J, the junction contained 13 bases not matched to a gene. There are 16 residues in the CDR3. In germline, CDR1 is SGHRS, CDR2 YFSETQ.

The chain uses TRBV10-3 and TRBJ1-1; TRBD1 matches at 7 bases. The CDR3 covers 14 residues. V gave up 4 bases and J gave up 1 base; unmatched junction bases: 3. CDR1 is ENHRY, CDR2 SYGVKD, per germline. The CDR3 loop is CAISAGQQNTEAFF. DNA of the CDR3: TGTGCCATCAGTGCGGGACAGCAGAACACTGAAGCTTTCTTT.

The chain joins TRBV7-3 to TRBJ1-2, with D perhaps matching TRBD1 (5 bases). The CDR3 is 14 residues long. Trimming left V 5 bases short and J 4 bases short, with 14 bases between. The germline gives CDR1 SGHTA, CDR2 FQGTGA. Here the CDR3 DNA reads TGTGCCAGCAGCCCGCAGGGATACGGCTATGGCTACACCTTC. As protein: CASSPQGYGYGYTF.

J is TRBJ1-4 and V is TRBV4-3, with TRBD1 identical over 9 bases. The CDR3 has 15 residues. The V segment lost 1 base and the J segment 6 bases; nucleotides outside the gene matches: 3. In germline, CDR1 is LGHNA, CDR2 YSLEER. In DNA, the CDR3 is TGCGCCAGCAGCCAAGGGGACAGGGACCATGAAAAACTGTTTTTT. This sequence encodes CASSQGDRDHEKLFF.

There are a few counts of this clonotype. The CDR3, as DNA: TGCAGTGCTAGTTCCAGGGTGGAGACCCAGTACTTC. Its protein product is CSASSRVETQYF. The chain carries TRBV20-1 and TRBJ2-5; D is perhaps TRBD1 (5 bases). Germline values: CDR1 DFQATT, CDR2 SNEGSKA (reference sequence). V dropped 3 bases and J dropped 5 bases, with 10 bases sitting between them. The CDR3 contains 12 residues.

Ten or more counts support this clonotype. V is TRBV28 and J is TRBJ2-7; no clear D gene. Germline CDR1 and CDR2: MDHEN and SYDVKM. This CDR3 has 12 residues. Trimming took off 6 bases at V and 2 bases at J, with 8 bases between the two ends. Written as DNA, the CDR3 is TGTGCCAGCAGACCCGGTCCCTACGAGCAGTACTTC. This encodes CASRPGPYEQYF.

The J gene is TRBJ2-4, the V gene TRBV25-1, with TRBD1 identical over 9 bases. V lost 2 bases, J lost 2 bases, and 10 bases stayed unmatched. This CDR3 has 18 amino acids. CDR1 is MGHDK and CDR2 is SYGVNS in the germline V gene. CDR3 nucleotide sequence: TGTGCCAGCAGTGAACCCATAAGGGGGACAGGGACCAAAAACATTCAGTACTTC. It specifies CASSEPIRGTGTKNIQYF.

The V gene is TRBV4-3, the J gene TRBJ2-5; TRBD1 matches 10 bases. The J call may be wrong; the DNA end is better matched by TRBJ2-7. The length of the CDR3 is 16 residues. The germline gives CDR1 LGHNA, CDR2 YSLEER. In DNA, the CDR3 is TGCGCCAGCAGCCAAGCTAGTAGACAGGGGGCTGCCGAGCAGTACTTC. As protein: CASSQASRQGAAEQYF.